Each of the 3 T cell receptor beta chains below was sequenced from the same sample in a study of blood T cells in healthy people across ages. The use of a sample-barcoded 5' primer and a J-beta primer mix characterized a second PCR of about 7 to 12 cycles. TCRdb recomputed calls from the 5' RACE reads with MiXCR, one row per CDR3 protein. The table has hundreds of thousands of distinct CDR3 sequences, less than 40% seen once. Sequenced input: blood. These receptors were taken from a woman aged 80 or older in good health.

CDR3 sequence: CASSYEAGGPLFDYEQYF. CDR3 bases: TGTGCCAGCAGTTACGAGGCGGGAGGGCCTCTCTTCGATTACGAGCAGTACTTC. The chain carries TRBV6-2 or TRBV6-3 and TRBJ2-7; TRBD2 agrees at 9 bases. Trimming removed 2 bases from V and 4 bases from J; junction bases left unmatched: 15. The CDR3 covers 18 residues. Germline CDR1 MNHEY, CDR2 SVGEGT.

The CDR3 nucleotides read TGTGCCAGCAGTTCCGGGACCATAGCCAAAAACATTCAGTACTTC. This sequence encodes CASSSGTIAKNIQYF. The chain uses TRBV28 and TRBJ2-4; D might be TRBD1 or TRBD2, each matching 5 bases. The germline V gene encodes CDR1 MDHEN and CDR2 SYDVKM. The CDR3 consists of 15 residues. The ends were cut back, 4 bases at V and 0 bases at J, with 10 bases in the middle. Supplemented by reference TRBV28 and TRBJ2-4, the full variable domain reads DVKVTQSSRYLVKRTGEKVFLECVQDMDHENMFWYRQDPGLGLRLIYFSYDVKMKEKGDIPEGYSVSREKKERFSLILESASTNQTSMYLCASSSGTIAKNIQYFGAGTRLSVL.

A word on this clonotype: The junction differs from germline at one of its ends, possibly a read error. This chain's CDR3 is CASSRSSTGVSTEAFF. In DNA, the CDR3 is TGTGCCAGCAGTCGATCATCCACCGGGGTGAGCACTGAGGCTTTCTTT. The chain carries TRBV28 and TRBJ1-1; D not certain. This CDR3 is 16 amino acids long. The germline V gene encodes CDR1 MDHEN and CDR2 SYDVKM.